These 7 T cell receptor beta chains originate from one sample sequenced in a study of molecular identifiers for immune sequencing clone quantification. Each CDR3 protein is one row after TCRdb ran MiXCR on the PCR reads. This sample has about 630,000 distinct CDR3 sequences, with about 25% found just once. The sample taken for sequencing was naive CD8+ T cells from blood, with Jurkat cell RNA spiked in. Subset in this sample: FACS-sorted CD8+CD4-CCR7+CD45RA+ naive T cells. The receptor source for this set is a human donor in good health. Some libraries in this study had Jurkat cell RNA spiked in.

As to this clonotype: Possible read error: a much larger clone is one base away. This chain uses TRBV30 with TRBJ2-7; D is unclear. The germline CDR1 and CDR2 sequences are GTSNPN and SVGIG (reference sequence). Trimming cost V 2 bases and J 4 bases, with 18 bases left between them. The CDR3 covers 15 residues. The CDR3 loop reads CAWSYRASPGYEQYF. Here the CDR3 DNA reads TGTGCCTGGAGTTATAGGGCCAGCCCTGGTTACGAGCAGTACTTC.

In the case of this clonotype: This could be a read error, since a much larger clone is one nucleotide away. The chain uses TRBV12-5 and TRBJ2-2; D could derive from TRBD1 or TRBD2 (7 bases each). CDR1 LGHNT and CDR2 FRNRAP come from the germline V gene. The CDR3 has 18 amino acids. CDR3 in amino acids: CSSAFPLSGTENTGELFF. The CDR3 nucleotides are TGTTCTAGTGCCTTCCCCCTAAGCGGGACAGAGAACACCGGGGAGCTGTTTTTT.

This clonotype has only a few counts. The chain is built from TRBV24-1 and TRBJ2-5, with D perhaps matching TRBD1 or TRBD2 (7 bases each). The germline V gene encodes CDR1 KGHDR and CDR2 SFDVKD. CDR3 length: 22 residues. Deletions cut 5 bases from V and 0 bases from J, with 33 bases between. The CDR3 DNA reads TGTGCCACCAGTGGCGACAGGGAGGGATCCCCCTTCCAATCCGGCTACCAAGAGACCCAGTACTTC. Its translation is CATSGDREGSPFQSGYQETQYF.

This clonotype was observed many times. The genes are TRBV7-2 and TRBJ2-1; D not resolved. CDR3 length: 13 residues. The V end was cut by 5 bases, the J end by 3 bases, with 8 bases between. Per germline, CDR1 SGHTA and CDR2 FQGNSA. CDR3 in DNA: TGTGCCAGCAGCGCGCTTAACTACAATGAGCAGTTCTTC. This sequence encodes CASSALNYNEQFF.

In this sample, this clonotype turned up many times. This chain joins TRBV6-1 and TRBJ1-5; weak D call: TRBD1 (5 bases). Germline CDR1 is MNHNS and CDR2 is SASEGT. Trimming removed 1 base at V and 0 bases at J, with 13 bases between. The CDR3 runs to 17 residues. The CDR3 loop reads CASSEEAQGYSNQPQHF. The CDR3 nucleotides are TGTGCCAGCAGTGAAGAGGCCCAGGGTTATAGCAATCAGCCCCAGCATTTT.

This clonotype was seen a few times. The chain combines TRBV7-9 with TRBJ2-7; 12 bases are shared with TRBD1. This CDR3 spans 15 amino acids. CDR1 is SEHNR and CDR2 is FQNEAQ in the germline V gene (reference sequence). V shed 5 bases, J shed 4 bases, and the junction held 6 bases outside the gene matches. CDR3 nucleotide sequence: TGTGCCAGCAGCCCCCGGGACAGGGGGCTATACGAGCAGTACTTC. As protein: CASSPRDRGLYEQYF.

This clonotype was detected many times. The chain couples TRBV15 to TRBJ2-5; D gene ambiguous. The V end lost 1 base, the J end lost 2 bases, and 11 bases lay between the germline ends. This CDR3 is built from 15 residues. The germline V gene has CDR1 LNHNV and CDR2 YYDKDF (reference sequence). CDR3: CATSRGRGIQETQYF. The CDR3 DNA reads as TGTGCCACCAGCAGAGGAAGAGGAATACAAGAGACCCAGTACTTC.